This T cell receptor beta chain derives from a study of blood T cell repertoires in COVID-19. About the research overall: Donors in the United States, Italy and Spain gave samples during acute or convalescent COVID-19. T cells, B-cell-depleted T cells, or PBMCs supplied cDNA or gDNA.

Original handling: Estimates of nucleated cell counts were drawn from the amplification of reference gene primers. TCRdb's copy holds only in-frame clones and misses some; the assay was immunoSEQ multiplex PCR. The V and J calls and clone size were taken over from that table, and D and trimming were inferred from the DNA. Of about 250,000 clones listed, roughly 86% are singletons. V lost 4 bases, J lost 6 bases, and 11 bases stayed unmatched. The germline gives CDR1 LGHDT, CDR2 YNNKEL (reference sequence). The CDR3 is 15 amino acids. The specimen sequenced was peripheral blood. The chain joins TRBV3-1 (or the pseudogene TRBV3-2) to TRBJ2-5; 7 bases match TRBD2. The TCR originated in a woman in her 30s with acute or convalescent COVID-19. The CDR3 bases are TGTGCCAGCAGCCCCCAGAGGGCGGGAGTACAGACCCAGTACTTC. This translates into CASSPQRAGVQTQYF.